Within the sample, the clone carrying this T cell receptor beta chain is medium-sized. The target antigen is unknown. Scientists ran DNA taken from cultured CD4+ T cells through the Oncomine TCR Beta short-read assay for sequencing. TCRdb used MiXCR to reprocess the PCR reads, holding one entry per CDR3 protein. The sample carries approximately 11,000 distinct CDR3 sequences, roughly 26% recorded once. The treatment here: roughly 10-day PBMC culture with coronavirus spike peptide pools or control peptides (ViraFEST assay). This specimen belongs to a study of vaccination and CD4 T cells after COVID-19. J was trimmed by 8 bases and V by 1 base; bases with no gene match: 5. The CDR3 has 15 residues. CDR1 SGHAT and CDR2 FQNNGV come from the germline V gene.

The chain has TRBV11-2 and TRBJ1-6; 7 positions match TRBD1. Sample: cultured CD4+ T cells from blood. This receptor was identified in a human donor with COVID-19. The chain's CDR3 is CASSLGRTGHSPLHF. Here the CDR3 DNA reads TGTGCCAGCAGCTTAGGTAGGACAGGCCATTCACCCCTCCACTTT.